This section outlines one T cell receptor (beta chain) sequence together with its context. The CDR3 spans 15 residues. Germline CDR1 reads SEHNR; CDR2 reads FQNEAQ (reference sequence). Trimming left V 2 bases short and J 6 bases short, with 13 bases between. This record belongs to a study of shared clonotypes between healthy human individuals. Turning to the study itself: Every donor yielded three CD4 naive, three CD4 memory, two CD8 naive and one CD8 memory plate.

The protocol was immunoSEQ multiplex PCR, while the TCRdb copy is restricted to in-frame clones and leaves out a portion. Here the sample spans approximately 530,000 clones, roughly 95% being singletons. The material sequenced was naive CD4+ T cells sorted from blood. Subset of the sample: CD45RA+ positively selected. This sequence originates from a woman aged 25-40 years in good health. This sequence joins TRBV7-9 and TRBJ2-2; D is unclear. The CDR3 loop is CASSLYDTSAGELFF. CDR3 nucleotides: TGTGCCAGCAGCTTATACGATACATCCGCCGGGGAGCTGTTTTTT.